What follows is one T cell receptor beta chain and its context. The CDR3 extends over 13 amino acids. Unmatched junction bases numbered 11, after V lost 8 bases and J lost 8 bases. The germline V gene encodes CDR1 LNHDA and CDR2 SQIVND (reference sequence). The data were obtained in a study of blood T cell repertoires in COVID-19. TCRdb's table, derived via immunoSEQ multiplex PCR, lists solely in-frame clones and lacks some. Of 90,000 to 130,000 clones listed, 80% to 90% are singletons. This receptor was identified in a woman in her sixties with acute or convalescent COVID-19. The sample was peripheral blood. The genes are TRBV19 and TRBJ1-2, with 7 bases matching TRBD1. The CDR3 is CASSRQGVVGYTF. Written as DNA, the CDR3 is TGTGCCAGTTCCCGACAGGGTGTGGTAGGCTACACCTTC.